This T cell receptor beta chain derives from a study of T cell changes during pregnancy in multiple sclerosis. Generated by immunoSEQ multiplex PCR, the TCRdb table keeps only in-frame clones and is missing some. The table shows under 50,000 clones, with approximately 90% occurring only once. The CDR3 covers 14 residues. CDR1 MNHEY and CDR2 SMNVEV come from the germline V gene (reference sequence). V lost 6 bases and J lost 4, with 13 bases in between. The specimen comprised CD8+ T cells from peripheral blood mononuclear cells, sampled before pregnancy. This TCR derives from a female donor with multiple sclerosis, enrolled in a pregnancy study. The chain links TRBV27 to TRBJ1-5, with a possible D match to TRBD1 (5 bases). DNA for the CDR3: TGTGCCAGCAGGACGGGGGGGAAAAATCAGCCCCAGCATTTT. Its protein product is CASRTGGKNQPQHF.